This record looks at one TCR beta chain sequence and its context. The antigen is unknown. V gave up 2 bases and J gave up 10 bases, with 12 bases separating them. Per germline, CDR1 SGHTA and CDR2 FQGTGA. The length of the CDR3 is 13 residues. These data belong to a study of blood T cells in healthy people across ages. Whole-study results and caveats: Estimates drawn from one million T cells were deemed to understate diversity.

Then a second PCR, running about 6 to 12 cycles, was carried out with a sample-barcoded 5' primer and a J-beta primer mix. The study obtained at least 3 million CDR3-containing paired-end reads from every sample. TCRdb reprocessed the 5' RACE reads with MiXCR, giving one entry per CDR3 protein. The sample has fewer than 2 million distinct CDR3 sequences, about 39% seen once. This sequence joins TRBV7-3 and TRBJ2-1, with unresolved D. The origin of this receptor is a human donor in good health. What was sequenced was blood. CDR3 nucleotides: TGTGCCAGCAGCTTATTTGTCTCCGGGGAGCAGTTCTTC. Protein sequence: CASSLFVSGEQFF.